A single sample gave rise to the 5 T cell receptor beta chains below, sequenced in a study of cytomegalovirus exposure and HLA in healthy donors. A multiplex PCR was run with 60 Vbeta primers and 13 Jbeta primers. Clones were read by immunoSEQ multiplex PCR, and TCRdb kept only the in-frame ones, dropping some. In the table there are hundreds of thousands of clones, 72% of which are singletons. The sequenced material came from PBMCs. The receptor source for this set is a female donor in good health and CMV-seronegative.

The chain carries TRBV5-1 and TRBJ2-7, with 11 bases matching TRBD2. From germline, CDR1 is SGHRS and CDR2 YFSETQ. CDR3 length: 15 amino acids. Losses at the gene ends were 4 bases for V and 2 bases for J; bases not matched to a gene: 5. The chain's CDR3 is CASSRGLAATYEQYF. In DNA, the CDR3 is TGCGCCAGCAGCCGGGGACTAGCGGCGACCTACGAGCAGTACTTC. Based on the CDR3 plus reference TRBV5-1 and TRBJ2-7, the full variable domain is KAGVTQTPRYLIKTRGQQVTLSCSPISGHRSVSWYQQTPGQGLQFLFEYFSETQRNKGNFPGRFSGRQFSNSRSEMNVSTLELGDSALYLCASSRGLAATYEQYFGPGTRLTVT.

This clone was seen a handful of times. At one end, the junction sequence differs from germline, possibly due to a read error. The V gene is TRBV7-9, the J gene TRBJ1-3; D is unresolved. This CDR3 is 16 amino acids long. CDR1 and CDR2 from the germline V gene are SEHNR and FQNEAQ (reference sequence). Here the CDR3 DNA reads TGTTCCAGCAGCTCTCCCGGGGAGAACTCTGGAAACACCATATATTTT. Its protein product is CSSSSPGENSGNTIYF.

The chain joins TRBV30 to TRBJ2-1; TRBD2 might be the D (5 bases). The CDR3 has 15 amino acids. Germline CDR1 and CDR2: GTSNPN and SVGIG (reference sequence). Between the trimmed V and J ends, which lost 2 bases and 8 bases, there was a span of 19 bases. In DNA, the CDR3 is TGTGCCTGGAGTAAACGGGATTCCTCCTGGGATGAGCAGTTCTTC. Protein: CAWSKRDSSWDEQFF.

The V and J genes are TRBV7-4 and TRBJ1-6; weak D call: TRBD1 (5 bases). The V gene's germline CDR1 is SGHVT and CDR2 SQSDAQ. The CDR3 loop spans 17 amino acids. The V gene lost 5 bases and the J gene lost 8 bases, with 22 bases spanning the gap. CDR3 coding DNA: TGTGCCAGCAGCCCCTACCGGGGGGGTAGGGAGTATTCACCCCTCCACTTT. Its protein product is CASSPYRGGREYSPLHF.

This clone was observed a single time. In the same sample, other DNA sequences code for this CDR3. The chain combines TRBV7-3 with TRBJ2-3, with D possibly TRBD2 on 6 matching bases. This CDR3 spans 14 amino acids. Per germline, CDR1 SGHTA and CDR2 FQGTGA. V lost 5 bases and J lost 0, with 9 bases in between. CDR3 region: CASSLGTSTDTQYF. The CDR3 coding sequence is TGTGCCAGCAGCCTAGGGACTAGCACAGATACGCAGTATTTT.